The 10 T cell receptor beta chains below were found in one sample sequenced in a study of CD8+ T cells in alopecia areata. CD25+CD127- cells were sorted from CD4+ cells in a few patients. In each case, RNA was isolated and then reverse transcribed into cDNA as the sequencing template. Produced via immunoSEQ multiplex PCR; TCRdb's table is partial and in-frame only. The data hold about 37,000 clones, with less than 55% observed a single time. Sequencing input: CD4+ Tregs sorted from blood. The receptor source for this set is a human donor with alopecia areata.

The J gene is TRBJ1-5, the V gene TRBV7-2; possibly TRBD1 for D (5 bases). Looked up from germline, CDR1 is SGHTA and CDR2 is FQGNSA. V gave up 4 bases and J gave up 5 bases, with 9 bases separating them. This CDR3 is 13 amino acids long. CDR3 nucleotides: TGTGCCAGCAGCTGGGGGTGGGATCAGCCCCAGCATTTT. This codes for CASSWGWDQPQHF. Full variable domain (rest looked up from reference TRBV7-2 and TRBJ1-5): GAGVSQSPSNKVTEKGKDVELRCDPISGHTALYWYRQSLGQGLEFLIYFQGNSAPDKSGLPSDRFSAERTGGSVSTLTIQRTQQEDSAVYLCASSWGWDQPQHFGDGTRLSIL.

V and J are TRBV28 and TRBJ2-7; TRBD1 might be the D (6 bases). Trimming removed 6 bases at V and 0 bases at J, with 15 bases between. The CDR3 has 15 residues. Per germline, CDR1 MDHEN and CDR2 SYDVKM. CDR3 DNA: TGTGCCAGCAGCCTTACAGGGCCCGGCTCCTACGAGCAGTACTTC. Its translation: CASSLTGPGSYEQYF.

V gene TRBV2 combines with J gene TRBJ2-3; D may match TRBD1 or TRBD2 (6 bases each). Trimming shortened V by 3 bases and J by 6 bases, and 19 bases separated the two germline ends. Germline V gene sequence: CDR1 SNHLY, CDR2 FYNNEI. This CDR3 has 16 residues. The CDR3 reads CASSETRTGARDTQYF. The CDR3 DNA reads TGTGCCAGCAGTGAGACTCGTACGGGGGCCAGGGATACGCAGTATTTT.

The chain links TRBV4-1 to TRBJ2-7, with D possibly being TRBD2 (6 bases). Germline values: CDR1 MGHRA, CDR2 YSYEKL. This CDR3 comprises 15 residues. The V end was cut by 0 bases, the J end by 4 bases, with 13 bases between. CDR3 in amino acids: CASSQDRGGRYEQYF. Here the CDR3 DNA reads TGCGCCAGCAGCCAAGATCGAGGAGGGCGGTACGAGCAGTACTTC.

The chain uses TRBV5-1 and TRBJ2-1; D is perhaps TRBD2 (5 bases). The CDR3 consists of 15 residues. Trimming took 0 bases from V and 6 from J, leaving 13 bases between them. Germline assignment: CDR1 SGHRS and CDR2 YFSETQ. The CDR3, as DNA: TGCGCCAGCAGCTTGGAGACTGGACTTCCCAATGAGCAGTTCTTC. Translating gives CASSLETGLPNEQFF.

The V call is TRBV18, the J call TRBJ2-7; 7 bases are a match to TRBD1. The germline CDR1 and CDR2 sequences are KGHSH and LQKENI. V lost 6 bases and J lost 0; bases outside the gene matches: 11. This CDR3 is 16 amino acids long. CDR3 sequence reads: CASSLSTGPHSYEQYF. The CDR3 DNA sequence: TGTGCCAGCTCCCTCTCGACAGGGCCGCACTCCTACGAGCAGTACTTC. Full variable domain (remainder filled in from reference TRBV18 and TRBJ2-7): NAGVMQNPRHLVRRRGQEARLRCSPMKGHSHVYWYRQLPEEGLKFMVYLQKENIIDESGMPKERFSAEFPKEGPSILRIQQVVRGDSAAYFCASSLSTGPHSYEQYFGPGTRLTVT.

The chain has TRBV4-3 and TRBJ2-7; D perhaps matches TRBD1 (6 bases). The CDR3 has 16 amino acids. Germline V gene data show CDR1 as LGHNA and CDR2 as YSLEER. With 4 bases removed from V and 2 bases from J, the gap between germline ends came to 18 bases. The CDR3 sequence: CASSRLLGGDPYEQYF. Here the CDR3 DNA reads TGCGCCAGCAGCCGCCTACTAGGGGGAGACCCCTACGAGCAGTACTTC.

DNA for the CDR3: TGCGCCAGCAGCTTGGATACTGGGACTAGCGGAAAGACCCAGTACTTC. Amino acids: CASSLDTGTSGKTQYF. This rearrangement joins TRBV5-1 to TRBJ2-5; 11 bases match TRBD2. V was pared by 0 bases and J by 6 bases, with 7 bases of the junction left unmatched. CDR1 and CDR2 from the germline V gene are SGHRS and YFSETQ. This CDR3 is 16 amino acids long.

The chain carries TRBV10-3 and TRBJ2-6; TRBD1 is a possible D gene (6 bases). CDR3 length equals 17 residues. Germline V CDR1 and CDR2: ENHRY, SYGVKD. V lost 5 bases to trimming and J lost 0 bases, with 14 bases between them. The CDR3 spells CAISQQGTVSGANVLTF. The CDR3 coding sequence is TGTGCCATCAGTCAACAGGGCACGGTCTCTGGGGCCAACGTCCTGACTTTC.

This clone was detected only once. The chain links TRBV27 to TRBJ2-5; D may be TRBD2 (6 bases). CDR3 length: 14 amino acids. Germline CDR1 MNHEY, CDR2 SMNVEV (reference sequence). V lost 6 bases and J lost 4, with 15 bases in between. The DNA of the CDR3 is TGTGCCAGCAGGCGGGATCGAAAAGGAGAGACCCAGTACTTC. The encoded protein is CASRRDRKGETQYF.